This entry lists 27 T cell receptor beta chains sequenced from one sample in a study of metastatic and nonmetastatic thyroid tumors. Before thyroid surgery, none of the patients had received any treatment. TCRdb redid the clone calls on the PCR reads using MiXCR. Here the sample spans fewer than 20,000 clones, more than 30% being singletons. The sample consisted of tumor tissue. All receptors come from a male donor with papillary thyroid cancer or a benign thyroid nodule (not recorded which). Some clones in this sample may be carry-over from other donors' samples.

This clone was counted many times. Since a much larger clone is just one base distant, this may be a read error. The chain has TRBV5-1 and TRBJ2-1; D gene unclear. The CDR3 consists of 11 residues. Germline CDR1 reads SGHRS; CDR2 reads YFSETQ. The V end lost 6 bases, the J end lost 12 bases, and 13 bases lay between the germline ends. The CDR3 nucleotides are TGCGCCAGCATGAGCGACGCGGCGCAGTTCTTC. This sequence encodes CASMSDAAQFF.

The J gene is TRBJ2-7, the V gene TRBV19; 7 bases are shared with TRBD2. Trimming took 8 bases from V and 3 from J; bases not matched to a gene: 13. Per germline, CDR1 LNHDA and CDR2 SQIVND (reference sequence). The CDR3 sequence is 15 residues long. CDR3 DNA: TGTGCCAGTGCCAACTCTCTAGCGGCCAACTACGAGCAGTACTTC. Encoded protein: CASANSLAANYEQYF. The full variable domain, in which reference TRBV19 and TRBJ2-7 provide the parts outside the CDR3, is DGGITQSPKYLFRKEGQNVTLSCEQNLNHDAMYWYRQDPGQGLRLIYYSQIVNDFQKGDIAEGYSVSREKKESFPLTVTSAQKNPTAFYLCASANSLAANYEQYFGPGTRLTVT.

The J gene is TRBJ1-2, the V gene TRBV6-1; D is ambiguous. The CDR3 consists of 11 residues. With 10 bases removed from V and 5 bases from J, the gap between germline ends came to 11 bases. Germline CDR1 MNHNS, CDR2 SASEGT. The CDR3 here is CANSWRYGYTF. CDR3 nucleotide sequence: TGTGCCAACTCCTGGCGTTATGGCTACACCTTC.

Comments on this clone: A junction boundary mismatches the germline segment, possibly from a read error. The rearrangement uses TRBV19 and TRBJ2-2; possibly TRBD2 for D (5 bases). The CDR3 totals 15 residues. From germline, CDR1 is LNHDA and CDR2 SQIVND (reference sequence). The CDR3 here is CASSAASLNTGDLFF. The CDR3 coding sequence is TGTGCCAGTAGTGCTGCCTCCTTGAACACCGGGGATCTGTTTTTT.

The chain is built from TRBV4-1 and TRBJ2-7; the D is unclear. The CDR3 sequence is 14 residues long. From germline, CDR1 is MGHRA and CDR2 YSYEKL. V was cut by 6 bases and J by 0 bases, with 12 bases left in between. CDR3 region: CASSWEVTSYEQYF. CDR3 nucleotides: TGCGCCAGCAGTTGGGAAGTCACCTCCTACGAGCAGTACTTC.

This clone was counted many times. The chain couples TRBV5-1 to TRBJ2-7; TRBD1 agrees at 7 bases. V lost 4 bases, J lost 2 bases, and 6 bases stayed unmatched. This CDR3 has 14 residues. From germline, CDR1 is SGHRS and CDR2 YFSETQ. The CDR3 nucleotides read TGCGCCAGCAGCCTCCAACAGGGGACCTACGAGCAGTACTTC. Translation gives CASSLQQGTYEQYF.

In its sample, this clone ranks as medium-sized. The V and J genes are TRBV28 and TRBJ2-3; 8 bases fit TRBD2. Trimming took 6 bases from V and 1 from J; bases not matched to a gene: 6. The CDR3 runs to 15 residues. Germline V gene data show CDR1 as MDHEN and CDR2 as SYDVKM. The CDR3 sequence is CASRSSGSGTDTQYF. In DNA form, the CDR3 reads TGTGCCAGCAGATCCAGCGGGAGTGGCACAGATACGCAGTATTTT.

This clone came up a few times. The CDR3 is CASSPEGQGFSPLHF. Written as DNA, the CDR3 is TGCGCCAGCAGCCCGGAAGGACAGGGGTTTTCACCCCTCCACTTT. The chain joins TRBV5-1 to TRBJ1-6; TRBD1 aligns across 9 bases. CDR3 length equals 15 residues. Looked up from germline, CDR1 is SGHRS and CDR2 is YFSETQ. V dropped 4 bases and J dropped 9; count of bases not matched to a gene: 8.

This clone was detected only a few times. V and J are TRBV19 and TRBJ2-7; D uncertain. Germline loops: CDR1 LNHDA, CDR2 SQIVND (reference sequence). CDR3 length: 14 residues. The V and J ends lost 7 bases and 1 base respectively, with 14 bases between them. The CDR3: CASICMPSSYEQYF. CDR3 coding DNA: TGTGCCAGTATTTGTATGCCATCTTCCTACGAGCAGTACTTC. Drawing the rest from reference TRBV19 and TRBJ2-7, the complete variable domain is DGGITQSPKYLFRKEGQNVTLSCEQNLNHDAMYWYRQDPGQGLRLIYYSQIVNDFQKGDIAEGYSVSREKKESFPLTVTSAQKNPTAFYLCASICMPSSYEQYFGPGTRLTVT.

This chain connects TRBV5-1 to TRBJ1-2, with D uncertain. The CDR3 has 13 amino acids. Germline V gives CDR1 SGHRS, CDR2 YFSETQ. Trimming took off 5 bases at V and 4 bases at J, with 12 bases between the two ends. The chain's CDR3 is CASSLDGAYGYTF. CDR3 nucleotide sequence: TGCGCCAGCAGTCTTGACGGAGCCTATGGCTACACCTTC.

The CDR3 is CASSLHLRTEQTQYF. Written as DNA, the CDR3 is TGTGCCAGCAGCTTACATCTAAGGACAGAACAGACCCAGTACTTC. The rearrangement links TRBV11-2 to TRBJ2-5; D may be TRBD1 (6 bases). The CDR3 is 15 amino acids. The germline V and J ends were trimmed by 2 bases and 6 bases, with 16 bases remaining between them. CDR1 is SGHAT, CDR2 FQNNGV, per germline.

In regard to this clone: One junction end does not reproduce the germline sequence, and a read error may be involved. This chain uses TRBV5-1 with TRBJ1-2; D unresolved. Per the germline V gene, CDR1 is SGHRS and CDR2 is YFSETQ. The CDR3 runs to 13 residues. The DNA for the CDR3 is TGCGCCAGAAGCTTGGAAGCAGTCCGAGGCTACACCTTC. It encodes CARSLEAVRGYTF.

The chain combines TRBV28 with TRBJ2-7, with TRBD2 matching 14 bases. J lost 4 bases, V lost 9 bases, and 8 bases had no gene match. From germline, CDR1 is MDHEN and CDR2 SYDVKM. The CDR3 runs to 15 residues. CDR3 region: CARDPGTSGRYEQYF. CDR3 nucleotides: TGTGCCAGGGACCCCGGGACTAGCGGGAGATACGAGCAGTACTTC.

This clone is categorized as medium-sized. As DNA, the CDR3 is TGTGCCAGCAGTAAAGCGGGCAGGTCCTACGAGCAGTACTTC. It translates to CASSKAGRSYEQYF. The V gene is TRBV7-9, the J gene TRBJ2-7; D possibly corresponds to TRBD2 (6 bases). The germline V and J ends were trimmed by 6 bases and 1 base, with 13 bases remaining between them. Germline V gives CDR1 SEHNR, CDR2 FQNEAQ (reference sequence). This CDR3 is built from 14 residues.

The gene calls are TRBV11-2 and TRBJ1-2; possible D gene TRBD1, 5 bases. V lost 6 bases and J 7 bases, leaving 12 bases between the germline ends. Germline V gives CDR1 SGHAT, CDR2 FQNNGV. The CDR3 consists of 12 residues. The CDR3 DNA reads as TGTGCCAGCAGGCCTTGGGGCGGTGGCTACACCTTC. This codes for CASRPWGGGYTF.

This clone was detected only a few times. This chain links TRBV11-1 with TRBJ1-1; tentatively, D is TRBD1 (5 bases). Trimming pared 5 bases from V and 4 bases from J, leaving 20 bases between. Looked up from germline, CDR1 is SGHAT and CDR2 is FQDESV (reference sequence). This CDR3 is built from 16 residues. CDR3 in amino acids: CASSVQNTWGGTEAFF. CDR3 sequence (DNA): TGTGCCAGCAGCGTACAGAACACGTGGGGGGGCACTGAAGCTTTCTTT.

This clone was seen at least ten times. The chain carries TRBV28 and TRBJ1-6; perhaps TRBD1 as D (5 bases). Trimming stripped 2 bases from V and 10 bases from J, with 12 bases between. The CDR3 runs 14 residues. Germline CDR1 and CDR2: MDHEN and SYDVKM. The CDR3 sequence: CASSLQGIRSPLHF. The DNA of the CDR3 is TGTGCCAGCAGTTTACAGGGTATCAGGTCACCCCTCCACTTT.

The table lists this clone with a few counts. The chain joins TRBV11-2 to TRBJ1-6; tentatively, D is TRBD1 (5 bases). This CDR3 contains 16 residues. V gave up 2 bases and J gave up 13 bases, with 21 bases separating them. Germline CDR1 and CDR2: SGHAT and FQNNGV. CDR3 region: CASSLRSRGLEAPLHF. The DNA of the CDR3 is TGTGCCAGCAGCTTACGTTCTCGGGGCCTAGAGGCCCCCCTCCACTTT.

The J gene is TRBJ2-3, the V gene TRBV13; D gene ambiguous. CDR1 is PRHDT, CDR2 FYEKMQ, per germline (reference sequence). CDR3 length: 14 residues. Deletions cut 4 bases from V and 1 base from J, with 9 bases between. CDR3 sequence (DNA): TGTGCCAGCAGCTACGATTGGGGCACAGATACGCAGTATTTT. It is translated as CASSYDWGTDTQYF.

This clone was observed at least ten times. V and J are TRBV6-1 and TRBJ2-5; D is possibly TRBD2 (5 bases). In germline, CDR1 is MNHNS, CDR2 SASEGT. The CDR3 loop spans 14 amino acids. Trimming pared 5 bases from V and 5 bases from J, leaving 15 bases between. This CDR3 is CASSSDFRGETQYF. CDR3 bases: TGTGCCAGCAGTTCGGACTTTCGCGGGGAGACCCAGTACTTC.

This chain uses TRBV4-1 with TRBJ1-2; D possibly corresponds to TRBD1 (5 bases). V was pared by 0 bases and J by 1 base, with 9 bases between. The CDR3 runs 15 residues. Germline CDR1 is MGHRA and CDR2 is YSYEKL. The CDR3 sequence: CASSQDRGINYGYTF. CDR3 nucleotide sequence: TGCGCCAGCAGCCAAGATAGGGGTATTAACTATGGCTACACCTTC.

The CDR3 loop reads CASSLGLWRPTGELFF. CDR3 bases: TGTGCCAGCAGCTTAGGGCTTTGGAGACCCACCGGGGAGCTGTTTTTT. This chain joins TRBV7-2 and TRBJ2-2; no clear D gene. Germline values: CDR1 SGHTA, CDR2 FQGNSA. CDR3 size: 16 residues. V was pared by 1 base and J by 4 bases, with 13 bases between.

This chain joins TRBV7-2 and TRBJ2-1; D possibly corresponds to TRBD2 (5 bases). The CDR3 is made up of 14 amino acids. Per the germline V gene, CDR1 is SGHTA and CDR2 is FQGNSA. V lost 2 bases, J lost 3 bases, and 8 bases lay in between. CDR3 protein: CASSLTGFYNEQFF. For the CDR3, the DNA is TGTGCCAGCAGCTTAACGGGGTTCTACAATGAGCAGTTCTTC.

The chain joins TRBV6-1 to TRBJ2-2; 11 nucleotides line up with TRBD1. Germline values: CDR1 MNHNS, CDR2 SASEGT. The CDR3 covers 16 residues. Unmatched junction bases numbered 10, after V lost 4 bases and J lost 9 bases. The CDR3 sequence is CASSATGTGGSWELFF. In DNA form, the CDR3 reads TGTGCCAGCAGTGCAACCGGGACAGGGGGTAGCTGGGAGCTGTTTTTT.

This clone was observed a single time. The chain couples TRBV4-2 to TRBJ2-1; 8 bases fit TRBD1. V was clipped by 7 bases and J by 3 bases; unmatched bases: 14. The CDR3 totals 17 residues. Germline CDR1 LGHNA, CDR2 YNFKEQ. The CDR3 here is CASKSQGARTSYNEQFF. CDR3 nucleotides: TGTGCCAGCAAATCCCAGGGGGCTAGGACGAGCTACAATGAGCAGTTCTTC.

The chain has TRBV7-3 and TRBJ1-2; D not certain. The CDR3 runs 13 residues. V shed 3 bases and J shed 6 bases, with 11 bases lying between them. The V gene's germline CDR1 is SGHTA and CDR2 FQGTGA. CDR3: CASSFPGGDGYTF. The CDR3 nucleotides read TGTGCCAGCAGCTTTCCGGGTGGCGATGGCTACACCTTC.

This clone is categorized as medium-sized. V and J are TRBV19 and TRBJ1-1; D is uncertain. Germline-derived CDR1 and CDR2 are LNHDA and SQIVND (reference sequence). The CDR3 sequence is 13 residues long. V was shortened by 5 bases and J by 3 bases, with 10 bases between the two germline ends. The chain's CDR3 is CASSYQEYTEAFF. CDR3 in DNA: TGTGCCAGTAGTTACCAGGAATACACTGAAGCTTTCTTT. The full variable domain, in which reference TRBV19 and TRBJ1-1 provide the parts outside the CDR3, is DGGITQSPKYLFRKEGQNVTLSCEQNLNHDAMYWYRQDPGQGLRLIYYSQIVNDFQKGDIAEGYSVSREKKESFPLTVTSAQKNPTAFYLCASSYQEYTEAFFGQGTRLTVV.